The clone carrying this T cell receptor beta chain has ten or more counts. Its target is not known. The record originates from a study of early T cells in non-severe SARS-CoV-2 infection. The study, taken as a whole, reports: Using VDJdb, the matching emphasized anti-spike CD8 responses while missing private and CD4 specificities.

The protocol attached unique molecular identifiers to individual cDNA molecules. TCRdb re-derived calls from the 5' RACE reads in MiXCR, one entry per CDR3 protein. The sample lists about 72,000 distinct CDR3 sequences, around 9% occurring once. The sequenced sample consisted of whole blood. The clonotype comes from an adult who was a healthcare worker with PCR-confirmed SARS-CoV-2 infection or an uninfected control (not recorded which).

This chain's CDR3 is CASSIGRVGSSPLHF. In nucleotides, the CDR3 is TGTGCCAGCAGTATCGGCAGGGTAGGATCTTCACCCCTCCACTTT. The chain recombines TRBV25-1 with TRBJ1-6; possible D gene TRBD1, 5 bases. The CDR3 sequence is 15 residues long. The V end lost 5 bases, the J end lost 9 bases, and 17 bases lay between the germline ends. Germline assignment: CDR1 MGHDK and CDR2 SYGVNS.